This TCR beta chain was recorded in a study of OX40 agonist ivuxolimab in advanced cancers. Overall study: Each dose-escalation patient presented with hepatocellular carcinoma, melanoma, renal cell or head and neck cancer.

Using immunoSEQ multiplex PCR, the repertoire was profiled, and TCRdb retains in-frame clones only, with some absent. The table shows tens of thousands of clones, with 84% occurring only once. The V gene lost 1 base and the J gene lost 4 bases, with 8 bases spanning the gap. In germline, CDR1 is SGHNT, CDR2 YYREEE (reference sequence). The CDR3 covers 13 residues. A remark on this clone: Additional DNA sequences in this sample encode the identical CDR3.

The sequencing here drew on CD4+ or CD8+ T cells sorted from blood, taken in a trial of the OX40 agonist ivuxolimab. This clonotype was sampled from an adult with an advanced solid tumor such as melanoma, head and neck, liver or kidney cancer. J is TRBJ1-1 and V is TRBV5-4; D is ambiguous. The CDR3 bases are TGTGCCAGCAGCTTGTCCCGGGGCACTGAAGCTTTCTTT. Protein: CASSLSRGTEAFF.